This paragraph covers one TCR beta chain sequence. What it binds is not known. The data were obtained in a study of cytomegalovirus exposure and HLA in healthy donors. CDR1 and CDR2 from the germline V gene are SGHRS and YFSETQ. The CDR3 length is 15 residues. V lost 0 bases and J lost 0, with 8 bases in between. Study-wide findings and caveats: CMV serostatus stood as the only immune exposure information on hand.

PCR used 60 Vbeta primers and 13 Jbeta primers. TCRdb's copy holds only in-frame clones and misses some; the assay was immunoSEQ multiplex PCR. The table lists approximately 130,000 clones, 8.9% of them singletons. This sequence was found in a woman in her forties in good health and CMV-seropositive. The rearrangement links TRBV5-1 to TRBJ2-3, with D unresolved. The source material was PBMCs. The CDR3 loop is CASSLGHLSTDTQYF. In nucleotides, the CDR3 is TGCGCCAGCAGCTTGGGGCATTTGAGCACAGATACGCAGTATTTT.